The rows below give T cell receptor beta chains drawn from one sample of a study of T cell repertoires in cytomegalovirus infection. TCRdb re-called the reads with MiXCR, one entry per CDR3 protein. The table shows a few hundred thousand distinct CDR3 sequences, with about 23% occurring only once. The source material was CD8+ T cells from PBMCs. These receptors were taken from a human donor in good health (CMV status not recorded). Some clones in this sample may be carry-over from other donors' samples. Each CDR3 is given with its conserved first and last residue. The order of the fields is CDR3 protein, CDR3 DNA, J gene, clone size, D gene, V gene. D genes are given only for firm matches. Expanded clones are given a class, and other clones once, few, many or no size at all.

CASSSRDAWTYEQYF,TGTGCCAGCAGCTCCCGGGACGCCTGGACCTACGAGCAGTACTTC,TRBJ2-7,many,NA,TRBV7-2
CASRGNTGELFF,TGTGCCAGCAGGGGGAACACCGGGGAGCTGTTTTTT,TRBJ2-2,many,NA,TRBV2
CSARVLTDYEQYF,TGCAGTGCTAGAGTCCTAACGGACTACGAGCAGTACTTC,TRBJ2-7,NA,NA,TRBV20-1
CASSYGGSNTEAFF,TGTGCCAGCAGTTATGGCGGATCGAACACTGAAGCTTTCTTT,TRBJ1-1,NA,NA,TRBV6-6
CTSRGVSYEQYF,TGTACCAGCAGGGGTGTATCCTACGAGCAGTACTTC,TRBJ2-7,NA,NA,TRBV6-1
CASSYSKAQPGAFF,TGTGCCAGCAGTTACTCGAAAGCCCAGCCGGGGGCTTTCTTT,TRBJ1-1,few,NA,TRBV6-5
CAVPGAGAGTDTQYF,TGTGCCGTCCCTGGAGCGGGCGCTGGCACAGATACGCAGTATTTT,TRBJ2-3,few,NA,TRBV2
CSGRQGYTGELFF,TGCAGTGGACGACAGGGGTACACCGGGGAGCTGTTTTTT,TRBJ2-2,NA,TRBD1,TRBV29-1
CATRGLREQYF,TGTGCCACCCGGGGTTTGAGGGAGCAGTACTTC,TRBJ2-7,few,NA,TRBV7-8
CASSSFRGDEQYF,TGTGCCAGCAGCTCATTCCGAGGGGACGAGCAGTACTTC,TRBJ2-7,NA,NA,TRBV7-7
CASSLTGLRDNEQFF,TGTGCCAGCAGCCTAACCGGGCTAAGGGACAATGAGCAGTTCTTC,TRBJ2-1,many,NA,TRBV11-2
CSANQEFPNEKLFF,TGCAGTGCTAACCAGGAGTTCCCTAATGAAAAACTGTTTTTT,TRBJ1-4,NA,NA,TRBV20-1
CASSPTGVGELFF,TGTGCCAGCAGCCCAACGGGAGTCGGGGAGCTGTTTTTT,TRBJ2-2,few,NA,TRBV7-9
CASSQGVPRVEQYF,TGTGCCAGCAGCCAAGGGGTCCCGCGGGTTGAGCAGTACTTC,TRBJ2-7,NA,NA,TRBV14
CASSILTSAIYEQYF,TGTGCCAGCAGCATCCTGACTAGCGCCATCTACGAGCAGTACTTC,TRBJ2-7,many,TRBD2,TRBV7-2
CASSGPGPMAEMNTEAFF,TGTGCCAGCAGCGGTCCGGGACCAATGGCGGAGATGAACACTGAAGCTTTCTTT,TRBJ1-1,NA,NA,TRBV5-6
CANSTRLAATNEKLFF,TGTGCCAACAGTACCCGGTTGGCAGCAACTAATGAAAAACTGTTTTTT,TRBJ1-4,once,NA,TRBV12-3/TRBV12-4
CASSLSPGAAQPQHF,TGTGCCAGCAGCTTAAGTCCGGGGGCAGCCCAGCCCCAGCATTTT,TRBJ1-5,many,NA,TRBV7-2
CSARDTGFIYEQYF,TGCAGTGCTAGGGATACAGGGTTTATCTACGAGCAGTACTTC,TRBJ2-7,NA,NA,TRBV20-1
CSVDQGPVYGYTF,TGCAGCGTTGACCAGGGGCCGGTCTATGGCTACACCTTC,TRBJ1-2,NA,NA,TRBV29-1
CASSIENSNQPQHF,TGTGCCAGCAGTATAGAGAATAGCAATCAGCCCCAGCATTTT,TRBJ1-5,NA,NA,TRBV28
CSARDEAGPWNEQFF,TGCAGTGCTAGAGATGAGGCAGGTCCGTGGAATGAGCAGTTCTTC,TRBJ2-1,many,NA,TRBV20-1
CSVEDGSAYGYTF,TGCAGCGTTGAAGATGGGTCCGCCTATGGCTACACCTTC,TRBJ1-2,NA,NA,TRBV29-1